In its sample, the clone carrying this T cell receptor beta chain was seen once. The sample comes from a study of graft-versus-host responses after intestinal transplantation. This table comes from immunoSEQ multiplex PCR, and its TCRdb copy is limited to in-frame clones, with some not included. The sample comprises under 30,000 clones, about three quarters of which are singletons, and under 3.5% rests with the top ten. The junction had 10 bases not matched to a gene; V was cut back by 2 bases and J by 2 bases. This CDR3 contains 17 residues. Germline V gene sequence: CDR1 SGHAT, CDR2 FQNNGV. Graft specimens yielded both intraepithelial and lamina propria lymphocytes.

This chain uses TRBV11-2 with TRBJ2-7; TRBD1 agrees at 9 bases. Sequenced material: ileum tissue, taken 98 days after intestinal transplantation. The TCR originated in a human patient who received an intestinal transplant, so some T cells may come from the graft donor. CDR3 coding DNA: TGTGCCAGCAGCTTACGACCACAGGGGGCCAGAACCTACGAGCAGTACTTC. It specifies CASSLRPQGARTYEQYF.